A selection of T cell receptor beta chains follows, all from one sample in a study of cytomegalovirus exposure and HLA in healthy donors. TCRdb keeps only in-frame clones here, not all; method: immunoSEQ multiplex PCR. The data show about 360,000 clones, with just over 85% seen just once and 0.65% to 0.95% held by the top ten. The sequencing input was PBMCs. The receptors originated from a woman between 18 and 30 years old in good health and CMV-seronegative. Each CDR3 is given with its conserved first and last residue. The order of the fields is J gene, clone size, V gene, D gene, CDR3 DNA, CDR3 protein. A D gene is named only where the DNA matches it firmly. Not all rows give a size; the values are once, few, many and, for expanded clones, a class.

j_gene: TRBJ1-2; abundance: -; v_gene: TRBV18; d_gene: TRBD1; CDR3nt: TGTGCCAGCTCAACGGCCTTGACAGGGGGCGCGATCTATGGCTACACCTTC; CDR3aa: CASSTALTGGAIYGYTF
j_gene: TRBJ2-3; abundance: -; v_gene: TRBV27; d_gene: -; CDR3nt: TGTGCCAGCAGTCCCTCGGGACTGATTCGGTATTTT; CDR3aa: CASSPSGLIRYF
j_gene: TRBJ2-1; abundance: -; v_gene: TRBV27; d_gene: -; CDR3nt: TGTGCCAGCAGTTTATCTTTCTCACTTAGCTCCTACAATGAGCAGTTCTTC; CDR3aa: CASSLSFSLSSYNEQFF
j_gene: TRBJ1-1; abundance: -; v_gene: TRBV7-9; d_gene: -; CDR3nt: TGTGCCAGCAGCTCCAAAACGGGACACCGAGCGGACACTGAAGCTTTCTTT; CDR3aa: CASSSKTGHRADTEAFF
j_gene: TRBJ1-6; abundance: -; v_gene: TRBV18; d_gene: TRBD1; CDR3nt: TGTGCCAGCTCGCCATTCGACAGGGTTAATTCACCCCTCCACTTT; CDR3aa: CASSPFDRVNSPLHF
j_gene: TRBJ2-7; abundance: -; v_gene: TRBV7-8; d_gene: TRBD2; CDR3nt: TGTGCCAGCAGCTTAGCCGGGAGGGCCTACGAGCAGTACTTC; CDR3aa: CASSLAGRAYEQYF
j_gene: TRBJ2-1; abundance: -; v_gene: TRBV2; d_gene: -; CDR3nt: TGTGCCAGCAGTGAATCACGCGGGTACAATGAGCAGTTCTTC; CDR3aa: CASSESRGYNEQFF
j_gene: TRBJ1-1; abundance: -; v_gene: TRBV5-1; d_gene: TRBD1; CDR3nt: TGCGCCAGCAGCTGGGGGTTCTTTGACAGGGTAGCTTCCACTGAAGCTTTCTTT; CDR3aa: CASSWGFFDRVASTEAFF
j_gene: TRBJ1-5; abundance: -; v_gene: TRBV27; d_gene: TRBD1; CDR3nt: TGTGCCAGCCGCGCAGGGGGGAACGGCCAGCCCCAGCATTTT; CDR3aa: CASRAGGNGQPQHF
j_gene: TRBJ2-7; abundance: -; v_gene: TRBV10-3; d_gene: TRBD2; CDR3nt: TGTGCCATCAGTGAAGGGCAGGGAGGGTACGAGCAGTACTTC; CDR3aa: CAISEGQGGYEQYF
j_gene: TRBJ2-1; abundance: -; v_gene: TRBV5-1; d_gene: -; CDR3nt: TGCGCCAGCAGCTTGCCCGGGTCGGGGGAGCAGTTCTTC; CDR3aa: CASSLPGSGEQFF
j_gene: TRBJ2-1; abundance: -; v_gene: TRBV6-4; d_gene: -; CDR3nt: TGTGCCAGCAGTAGGTCGGGGGACTCCTACAATGAGCAGTTCTTC; CDR3aa: CASSRSGDSYNEQFF
j_gene: TRBJ2-7; abundance: few; v_gene: TRBV28; d_gene: -; CDR3nt: TGTGCCAGCAGTGTAACCTACGAGCAGTACTTC; CDR3aa: CASSVTYEQYF
j_gene: TRBJ2-2; abundance: -; v_gene: TRBV6-4; d_gene: -; CDR3nt: TGTGCCAGCAGTGATAAAGGCGGTGCGGGACCCGGGGAGCTGTTTTTT; CDR3aa: CASSDKGGAGPGELFF
j_gene: TRBJ1-1; abundance: -; v_gene: TRBV5-4; d_gene: -; CDR3nt: TGTGCCAGCAGCTCGACAACCGACACTGAAGCTTTCTTT; CDR3aa: CASSSTTDTEAFF
j_gene: TRBJ1-2; abundance: -; v_gene: TRBV2; d_gene: TRBD1; CDR3nt: TGTGCCAGCACGGACAGGGCAGATTATGGCTACACCTTC; CDR3aa: CASTDRADYGYTF
j_gene: TRBJ2-3; abundance: -; v_gene: TRBV10-1; d_gene: TRBD2; CDR3nt: TGCGCCAGCAGTGAGTCGGCGGGAGCACATACGCAGTATTTT; CDR3aa: CASSESAGAHTQYF
j_gene: TRBJ1-5; abundance: -; v_gene: TRBV4-1; d_gene: -; CDR3nt: TGCGCCAGCAGCCAACCCAAGGAAAGGGGTCAGCCCCAGCATTTT; CDR3aa: CASSQPKERGQPQHF
j_gene: TRBJ2-7; abundance: once; v_gene: TRBV6-4; d_gene: TRBD2; CDR3nt: TGTGCCAACCCACTAGCGAAACGTTTTTACGAGCAGTACTTC; CDR3aa: CANPLAKRFYEQYF
j_gene: TRBJ1-2; abundance: -; v_gene: TRBV13; d_gene: -; CDR3nt: TGTGCCAGCAGCTTAGTGGGGGGGTACACCTTC; CDR3aa: CASSLVGGYTF
j_gene: TRBJ1-2; abundance: -; v_gene: TRBV30; d_gene: -; CDR3nt: TGTGCCTGGAGTGTCGGGGTTAGCTATGGCTACACCTTC; CDR3aa: CAWSVGVSYGYTF
j_gene: TRBJ2-5; abundance: -; v_gene: TRBV27; d_gene: TRBD2; CDR3nt: TGTGCCAGCAGTTCACCTAGCGGGGGGGGGAAAGAGACCCAGTACTTC; CDR3aa: CASSSPSGGGKETQYF
j_gene: TRBJ2-6; abundance: -; v_gene: TRBV5-4; d_gene: -; CDR3nt: TGTGCCTCGACACAGGTGGCTGGGGCCAACGTCCTGACTTTC; CDR3aa: CASTQVAGANVLTF
j_gene: TRBJ2-1; abundance: -; v_gene: TRBV11-3; d_gene: TRBD2; CDR3nt: TGTGCCAGCAGCTCGGAACTAGCGGGGGGAAACAATGAGCAGTTCTTC; CDR3aa: CASSSELAGGNNEQFF
j_gene: TRBJ2-7; abundance: medium-sized; v_gene: TRBV13; d_gene: TRBD2; CDR3nt: TGTGCCAGCAGCGCCGGGACTAGGGATTACTACGAGCAGTACTTC; CDR3aa: CASSAGTRDYYEQYF
j_gene: TRBJ1-2; abundance: -; v_gene: TRBV2; d_gene: -; CDR3nt: TGTGCCAGCATGGAGTACTATGGCTACACCTTC; CDR3aa: CASMEYYGYTF
j_gene: TRBJ2-7; abundance: -; v_gene: TRBV6-5; d_gene: -; CDR3nt: TGTGCCAGCGGTAGTCCGTCCGAGCAGTACTTC; CDR3aa: CASGSPSEQYF
j_gene: TRBJ2-2; abundance: -; v_gene: TRBV5-1; d_gene: -; CDR3nt: TGCGCCAGCAGCTCTACGGTGCGGGGGCAGGACACCGGGGAGCTGTTTTTT; CDR3aa: CASSSTVRGQDTGELFF
j_gene: TRBJ2-3; abundance: -; v_gene: TRBV7-2; d_gene: TRBD2; CDR3nt: TGTGCCAGCAGCCCTAGCGGGGGTCGGACAGATACGCAGTATTTT; CDR3aa: CASSPSGGRTDTQYF
j_gene: TRBJ1-2; abundance: -; v_gene: TRBV7-9; d_gene: -; CDR3nt: TGTGCCAGCAGCTTAGCCGGGTTAGGGGTTGGCTACACCTTC; CDR3aa: CASSLAGLGVGYTF
j_gene: TRBJ2-7; abundance: -; v_gene: TRBV6-1; d_gene: -; CDR3nt: TGTGCCAGCAGGAGGGACAACTCCTACGAGCAGTACTTC; CDR3aa: CASRRDNSYEQYF
j_gene: TRBJ2-7; abundance: -; v_gene: TRBV7-6; d_gene: TRBD1; CDR3nt: TGTGCCAGCAGCTTTGGCTGGGGGACAGGGGACCTCCAGTACTTC; CDR3aa: CASSFGWGTGDLQYF
j_gene: TRBJ1-5; abundance: once; v_gene: TRBV4-1; d_gene: TRBD1; CDR3nt: TGCGCCAGCAGCCAAGGACAGGGCTTAAATCAGCCCCAGCATTTT; CDR3aa: CASSQGQGLNQPQHF
j_gene: TRBJ1-1; abundance: -; v_gene: TRBV30; d_gene: -; CDR3nt: TGTGCCTGGAGTGCCATTCGGGACACTGAAGCTTTCTTT; CDR3aa: CAWSAIRDTEAFF
j_gene: TRBJ2-7; abundance: few; v_gene: TRBV6-6; d_gene: TRBD2; CDR3nt: TGTGCCAGCAGACGGGAGGGCCCTTACGAGCAGTACTTC; CDR3aa: CASRREGPYEQYF
j_gene: TRBJ2-1; abundance: -; v_gene: TRBV11-2; d_gene: -; CDR3nt: TGTGCCAGCAGCTTTGGATCCGCGGGACGCGACAATGAGCAGTTCTTC; CDR3aa: CASSFGSAGRDNEQFF
j_gene: TRBJ2-3; abundance: -; v_gene: TRBV6-1; d_gene: -; CDR3nt: TGTGCCAGCAGTGAAGGGTTAAGACTAACAGATACGCAGTATTTT; CDR3aa: CASSEGLRLTDTQYF
j_gene: TRBJ1-6; abundance: -; v_gene: TRBV5-1; d_gene: -; CDR3nt: TGCGCCAGCAGCTTGGCCGTAGACAAGAATTCACCCCTCCACTTT; CDR3aa: CASSLAVDKNSPLHF
j_gene: TRBJ1-1; abundance: -; v_gene: TRBV19; d_gene: -; CDR3nt: TGTGCCAGTAGTATGGGACTCCTTTACACTGAAGCTTTCTTT; CDR3aa: CASSMGLLYTEAFF
j_gene: TRBJ1-2; abundance: -; v_gene: TRBV28; d_gene: TRBD1; CDR3nt: TGTGCCAGCAGTTTAATACAGGGGTCGTCCTATGGCTACACCTTC; CDR3aa: CASSLIQGSSYGYTF
j_gene: TRBJ2-7; abundance: -; v_gene: TRBV28; d_gene: TRBD1; CDR3nt: TGTGCCAGCAGTTCCCACAGGGGCTTGTCCTACGAGCAGTACTTC; CDR3aa: CASSSHRGLSYEQYF
j_gene: TRBJ2-1; abundance: -; v_gene: TRBV14; d_gene: -; CDR3nt: TGTGCCAGCAGCCAAAGGGTAGGGGCGCCGAATGAGCAGTTCTTC; CDR3aa: CASSQRVGAPNEQFF